Below are 22 T cell receptor beta chains sequenced from a single sample in a study of blood T cell repertoires in COVID-19. Libraries were prepared by immunoSEQ multiplex PCR; TCRdb keeps only in-frame clonotypes and omits some of them. The sample holds just over 300,000 clones, 70% to 90% seen once. Sample: PBMCs or T cells enriched from blood (not recorded which). The receptor source for this set is a man aged 25 to 45 who had recovered from COVID-19.

This chain links TRBV5-1 with TRBJ2-5; D perhaps matches TRBD2 (6 bases). The ends were cut back, 4 bases at V and 5 bases at J, with 15 bases in the middle. From germline, CDR1 is SGHRS and CDR2 YFSETQ. This CDR3 is built from 14 residues. In nucleotides, the CDR3 is TGCGCCAGCAGCCTTCAGACTAGTTCTGAGACCCAGTACTTC. As protein: CASSLQTSSETQYF.

V gene TRBV6-1 combines with J gene TRBJ1-6, with D uncertain. The germline CDR1 and CDR2 sequences are MNHNS and SASEGT. The CDR3 runs to 11 residues. Trimming stripped 3 bases from V and 11 bases from J, with 5 bases between. The DNA of the CDR3 is TGTGCCAGCAGTGATATCCCACCCCTCCACTTT. Translation: CASSDIPPLHF.

This chain uses TRBV2 with TRBJ1-1; D possibly corresponds to TRBD1 (6 bases). This CDR3 contains 15 residues. Germline V gene data show CDR1 as SNHLY and CDR2 as FYNNEI. V was trimmed by 5 bases and J by 1 base, leaving 14 bases between them. The DNA for the CDR3 is TGTGCCAGCAGTCTGAAACAGGGAGAGAACACTGAAGCTTTCTTT. Translation: CASSLKQGENTEAFF.

V and J are TRBV7-6 and TRBJ1-5; TRBD1 might be the D (5 bases). V was cut by 1 base and J by 4 bases, with 11 bases left in between. The germline V gene encodes CDR1 SGHVS and CDR2 FNYEAQ. This CDR3 spans 15 amino acids. The CDR3 DNA reads TGTGCCAGCAGCTTAGATGGGGGGTGGAATCAGCCCCAGCATTTT. Translation: CASSLDGGWNQPQHF.

The rearrangement links TRBV6-5 to TRBJ1-1; 9 nucleotides line up with TRBD1. CDR3 length: 13 residues. Germline V gene sequence: CDR1 MNHEY, CDR2 SVGAGI. V was clipped by 5 bases and J by 7 bases; unmatched bases: 5. CDR3 region: CASSTQGAIEAFF. The CDR3 DNA reads TGTGCCAGCAGTACACAGGGGGCGATTGAAGCTTTCTTT.

This chain uses TRBV7-8 with TRBJ1-2; the D gene is possibly TRBD1 (5 bases). The germline V gene has CDR1 SGHVS and CDR2 FQNEAQ. V was pared by 1 base and J by 8 bases, with 14 bases between. The CDR3 sequence is 14 residues long. The CDR3 loop is CASSLDAGMGGYTF. The CDR3 DNA reads TGTGCCAGCAGCTTAGACGCAGGGATGGGAGGCTACACCTTC.

The chain recombines TRBV19 with TRBJ1-5; D is perhaps TRBD1 (5 bases). The CDR3 length is 14 residues. Deletions cut 6 bases from V and 0 bases from J, with 9 bases between. Germline V gene lookup returns CDR1 LNHDA and CDR2 SQIVND (reference sequence). The CDR3 loop is CASRPGLSNQPQHF. The DNA of the CDR3 is TGTGCCAGTAGGCCGGGACTTAGCAATCAGCCCCAGCATTTT.

This sequence joins TRBV27 and TRBJ2-1, with TRBD2 as a possible D gene (5 bases). CDR3 length: 17 amino acids. Trimming left V 5 bases short and J 1 base short, with 18 bases between. In germline, CDR1 is MNHEY, CDR2 SMNVEV (reference sequence). CDR3 nucleotides: TGTGCCAGCAGTCCATTATTTCGCGGGTCTTCCTACAATGAGCAGTTCTTC. It is translated as CASSPLFRGSSYNEQFF.

This rearrangement joins TRBV7-8 to TRBJ2-7; TRBD2 agrees at 11 bases. Germline V gives CDR1 SGHVS, CDR2 FQNEAQ. This CDR3 comprises 18 residues. Trimming removed 0 bases from V and 5 bases from J; junction bases left unmatched: 12. The CDR3 spells CASSLAGTSGRAGHEQYF. CDR3 bases: TGTGCCAGCAGCTTAGCTGGTACTAGCGGGAGAGCGGGACACGAGCAGTACTTC.

This chain joins TRBV30 and TRBJ2-2; unclear D gene. Germline CDR1 is GTSNPN and CDR2 is SVGIG (reference sequence). The CDR3 length is 14 residues. Trimming removed 1 base from V and 3 bases from J, with 9 bases in between. The CDR3 DNA reads as TGTGCCTGGAGTGGAACAGACCACACCGGGGAGCTGTTTTTT. Protein: CAWSGTDHTGELFF.

This chain uses TRBV9 with TRBJ2-7; 10 nucleotides match TRBD2. The germline V gene encodes CDR1 SGDLS and CDR2 YYNGEE. The trim removed 9 bases at V and 5 bases at J, leaving 8 bases unmatched. The CDR3 is 13 amino acids. The DNA of the CDR3 is TGTGCCATTCATCTAGCGGGGGATAACGAGCAGTACTTC. It is translated as CAIHLAGDNEQYF.

This rearrangement joins TRBV6-1 to TRBJ2-7; D may be TRBD1 (6 bases). Per the germline V gene, CDR1 is MNHNS and CDR2 is SASEGT. The V end was cut by 1 base, the J end by 9 bases, with 16 bases between. This CDR3 is built from 14 residues. CDR3 in DNA: TGTGCCAGCAGTGAAGTGGGGGCGCGGTTCGCGCAGTACTTC. This gives the protein CASSEVGARFAQYF.

The rearrangement links TRBV28 to TRBJ1-2; D ambiguous. CDR1 and CDR2 from the germline V gene are MDHEN and SYDVKM. V lost 6 bases and J 4 bases, leaving 15 bases between the germline ends. The CDR3 spans 14 residues. In DNA, the CDR3 is TGTGCCAGCAGCAACTTTCATCGGGGCTATGGCTACACCTTC. Encoded protein: CASSNFHRGYGYTF.

The V gene is TRBV29-1, the J gene TRBJ1-5; unclear D gene. The germline V gene encodes CDR1 SQVTM and CDR2 ANQGSEA. V lost 4 bases and J 2 bases, leaving 9 bases between the germline ends. This CDR3 comprises 13 residues. The CDR3 DNA is TGCAGCGTTGGCGACGGGGGCAATCAGCCCCAGCATTTT. Translated, it gives CSVGDGGNQPQHF.

This clone was seen a single time. This chain joins TRBV5-6 and TRBJ1-1; unclear D gene. The CDR3 length is 14 residues. Between the trimmed V and J ends, which lost 3 bases and 5 bases, there was a span of 14 bases. Germline CDR1 SGHDT, CDR2 YYEEEE. CDR3 sequence: CASSYPVGGTEAFF. The CDR3 nucleotides read TGTGCCAGCAGCTACCCTGTGGGAGGGACTGAAGCTTTCTTT.

This chain joins TRBV19 and TRBJ1-4; 9 nucleotides agree with TRBD1. The V segment lost 3 bases and the J segment 0 bases; nucleotides outside the gene matches: 2. The CDR3 extends over 16 amino acids. Germline V gene lookup returns CDR1 LNHDA and CDR2 SQIVND (reference sequence). CDR3 residues: CASSMDRGATNEKLFF. In nucleotides, the CDR3 is TGTGCCAGTAGTATGGACAGGGGAGCAACTAATGAAAAACTGTTTTTT.

This chain links TRBV4-1 with TRBJ2-7; TRBD1 aligns across 7 bases. The V segment lost 2 bases and the J segment 1 base; nucleotides outside the gene matches: 5. Germline V gives CDR1 MGHRA, CDR2 YSYEKL. This CDR3 comprises 15 residues. CDR3 loop: CASSQSQGYSYEQYF. The CDR3 DNA reads as TGCGCCAGCAGCCAATCACAGGGGTATTCCTACGAGCAGTACTTC.

The CDR3 nucleotides are TGTGCCAGCAGTGAATATGGACAGCCTGAAGCTTTCTTT. It translates to CASSEYGQPEAFF. The chain is built from TRBV25-1 and TRBJ1-1, with a possible D match to TRBD1 (6 bases). The CDR3 totals 13 residues. Trimming shortened V by 0 bases and J by 6 bases, and 8 bases separated the two germline ends. Per germline, CDR1 MGHDK and CDR2 SYGVNS.

The chain recombines TRBV27 with TRBJ2-5; 7 positions agree with TRBD2. The germline V gene encodes CDR1 MNHEY and CDR2 SMNVEV (reference sequence). CDR3 length equals 16 residues. The junction had 9 bases not matched to a gene; V was cut back by 0 bases and J by 5 bases. CDR3 protein: CASSLSGDYLWETQYF. The CDR3 DNA follows: TGTGCCAGCAGTTTATCGGGGGACTACCTCTGGGAGACCCAGTACTTC.

To note about this clone: Other DNA sequences of this sample code for an identical CDR3. This chain links TRBV28 with TRBJ2-7; TRBD1 matches at 7 bases. The CDR3 extends over 14 amino acids. In germline, CDR1 is MDHEN, CDR2 SYDVKM. Trimming cost V 2 bases and J 1 base; bases outside gene matches: 2. CDR3 in amino acids: CASSLRTGSYEQYF. For the CDR3, the DNA is TGTGCCAGCAGTTTAAGGACAGGATCCTACGAGCAGTACTTC.

J is TRBJ2-5 and V is TRBV7-2, with 11 bases that match TRBD1. Germline V CDR1 and CDR2: SGHTA, FQGNSA. V dropped 5 bases and J dropped 4; count of bases not matched to a gene: 9. The CDR3 spans 16 residues. Here the CDR3 reads CASSPHGTGGRETQYF. CDR3 sequence (DNA): TGTGCCAGCAGCCCCCACGGGACAGGGGGTCGAGAGACCCAGTACTTC.

The J gene is TRBJ1-3, the V gene TRBV11-3, with a possible D match to TRBD1 (5 bases). The CDR3 contains 15 residues. V dropped 2 bases and J dropped 4 bases, with 12 bases sitting between them. CDR1 SGHNT and CDR2 YENEEA come from the germline V gene. For the CDR3, the DNA is TGTGCCAGCAGCTTACAGGGCGAGGTCGGAAACACCATATATTTT. It encodes CASSLQGEVGNTIYF.